The 26 T cell receptor beta chains below come from one sample, sequenced in a study of shared clonotypes between healthy human individuals. The assay was immunoSEQ multiplex PCR, and TCRdb's table has in-frame clones only and misses some. In the table there are some 2,000,000 clones, 95% of which are singletons. Sequenced: naive CD4+ T cells sorted from blood. Indicated subset: CD45RA+ positively selected. These receptors were collected from a man between 18 and 29 years old in good health.

CDR3 nucleotide sequence: TGTGCCAGCGCGCCCCGGGTACAGGCCTACGAGCAGTACTTC. Its protein product is CASAPRVQAYEQYF. The rearrangement links TRBV6-1 to TRBJ2-7, with a weak D call TRBD1 (5 bases). Germline V lookup: CDR1 MNHNS, CDR2 SASEGT. V lost 8 bases, J lost 2 bases, and 16 bases lay in between. This CDR3 is built from 14 residues.

V and J are TRBV30 and TRBJ2-2, with TRBD2 matching 9 bases. The V gene's germline CDR1 is GTSNPN and CDR2 SVGIG (reference sequence). V shed 2 bases and J 7 bases; nucleotides not matched to a gene: 8. The CDR3 totals 15 residues. CDR3 residues: CAWSPLAGRLGELFF. The CDR3 DNA sequence: TGTGCCTGGAGTCCGCTAGCGGGAAGGCTCGGGGAGCTGTTTTTT.

This chain connects TRBV2 to TRBJ2-7, with TRBD2 matching 7 bases. With 7 bases clipped from V and 3 bases from J, the junction kept 6 bases outside the gene matches. This CDR3 is built from 13 residues. CDR1 is SNHLY, CDR2 FYNNEI, per germline. The CDR3 region has the DNA TGTGCCAGCACTCGGGACTACCTCTACGAGCAGTACTTC. Its protein product is CASTRDYLYEQYF.

The gene calls are TRBV28 and TRBJ1-1; no clear D gene. The germline V and J ends were trimmed by 10 bases and 5 bases, with 14 bases remaining between them. The CDR3 spans 12 residues. Germline-derived CDR1 and CDR2 are MDHEN and SYDVKM. The DNA for the CDR3 is TGTGCCACAGCCATACCGGGGACTGAAGCTTTCTTT. It specifies CATAIPGTEAFF.

The genes are TRBV7-2 and TRBJ2-2; the match to TRBD2 covers 8 bases. Germline V CDR1 and CDR2: SGHTA, FQGNSA. There are 15 residues in the CDR3. Unmatched junction bases numbered 8, after V lost 5 bases and J lost 6 bases. The CDR3 DNA reads as TGTGCCAGCAGCCGGGAGGGCTTGTTATCCGGGGAGCTGTTTTTT. Translated: CASSREGLLSGELFF. The full variable domain, with the rest looked up from reference TRBV7-2 and TRBJ2-2, is GAGVSQSPSNKVTEKGKDVELRCDPISGHTALYWYRQSLGQGLEFLIYFQGNSAPDKSGLPSDRFSAERTGGSVSTLTIQRTQQEDSAVYLCASSREGLLSGELFFGEGSRLTVL.

The table lists this clone with a count of one. V usage is TRBV27 and J usage is TRBJ2-6, with 8 nucleotides matching TRBD1. This CDR3 is 15 amino acids long. CDR1 MNHEY and CDR2 SMNVEV come from the germline V gene (reference sequence). Trimming cost V 5 bases and J 4 bases; bases outside gene matches: 4. CDR3 in amino acids: CASSKTGVGANVLTF. Here the CDR3 DNA reads TGTGCCAGCAGTAAGACAGGGGTGGGGGCCAACGTCCTGACTTTC.

This clone was recorded once. V gene TRBV7-2 combines with J gene TRBJ1-1; the D is unclear. V was clipped by 0 bases and J by 7 bases, with 9 bases between them. Looked up from germline, CDR1 is SGHTA and CDR2 is FQGNSA. The length of the CDR3 is 13 residues. Here the CDR3 reads CASSLAPQREAFF. CDR3 coding DNA: TGTGCCAGCAGCTTAGCGCCACAGCGTGAAGCTTTCTTT.

The rearrangement links TRBV14 to TRBJ2-7, with D uncertain. Germline CDR1 and CDR2: SGHDN and FVKESK. This CDR3 has 10 amino acids. V dropped 0 bases and J dropped 12 bases, with 6 bases sitting between them. As DNA, the CDR3 is TGTGCCAGCAGCCAAGAACGTCCGTACTTC. Protein: CASSQERPYF.

The genes are TRBV10-3 and TRBJ2-7; TRBD2 matches 13 bases. After removal of 0 bases from V and 8 bases from J, the junction contained 10 bases not matched to a gene. Germline V gene data show CDR1 as ENHRY and CDR2 as SYGVKD. The CDR3 consists of 17 residues. The CDR3 DNA reads as TGTGCCATCAGTGAGTCGAGGGGGACTAGCGGGACTACGAAGCAGTACTTC. Its translation: CAISESRGTSGTTKQYF.

The rearrangement uses TRBV28 and TRBJ1-5; D possibly corresponds to TRBD1 (5 bases). From germline, CDR1 is MDHEN and CDR2 SYDVKM. The V end lost 4 bases, the J end lost 4 bases, and 14 bases lay between the germline ends. CDR3 size: 15 residues. CDR3 protein: CASSSRQGWNQPQHF. CDR3 bases: TGTGCCAGCAGTTCCCGGCAGGGTTGGAATCAGCCCCAGCATTTT.

Written as DNA, the CDR3 is TGTGCCATCAGTCCCGACCATTTCAACACTGAAGCTTTCTTT. Translated, it gives CAISPDHFNTEAFF. The rearrangement joins TRBV10-3 to TRBJ1-1; D gene unclear. CDR1 ENHRY and CDR2 SYGVKD come from the germline V gene. The V end lost 5 bases, the J end lost 2 bases, and 12 bases lay between the germline ends. The CDR3 sequence is 14 residues long.

The J gene is TRBJ2-1, the V gene TRBV5-4; D perhaps matches TRBD1 (6 bases). This CDR3 has 14 amino acids. Germline lookup yields CDR1 SGHNT and CDR2 YYREEE (reference sequence). Trimming pared 7 bases from V and 5 bases from J, leaving 16 bases between. Written as DNA, the CDR3 is TGTGCCAGCTCCAAAGGACAGCAAGACAATGAGCAGTTCTTC. Amino acids: CASSKGQQDNEQFF.

CDR3 DNA sequence: TGTGCCAGCAGTTTCGGAGACAGGGGATCCAAAAACATTCAGTACTTC. Its protein product is CASSFGDRGSKNIQYF. V is TRBV27 and J is TRBJ2-4, with 8 bases fitting TRBD1. Germline CDR1 is MNHEY and CDR2 is SMNVEV (reference sequence). V trimming: 3 bases; J trimming: 2 bases; junction bases outside the gene matches: 6. The CDR3 spans 16 residues.

The chain employs TRBV28 and TRBJ1-5; the D is unclear. CDR1 is MDHEN and CDR2 is SYDVKM in the germline V gene. V was cut by 2 bases and J by 5 bases, with 10 bases left in between. This CDR3 region has 14 residues. CDR3 DNA: TGTGCCAGCAGTTTAACGGAGTCCTATCAGCCCCAGCATTTT. As protein: CASSLTESYQPQHF.

In the case of this clone: Other DNA sequences from this sample encode an identical CDR3 as well. The chain links TRBV5-1 to TRBJ2-7, with 8 positions matching TRBD2. CDR1 and CDR2 (germline): SGHRS, YFSETQ. V was clipped by 1 base and J by 2 bases; unmatched bases: 2. The CDR3 is 14 residues long. The CDR3 sequence is CASSLSGGAYEQYF. CDR3 in DNA: TGCGCCAGCAGCTTGTCGGGAGGGGCCTACGAGCAGTACTTC.

The rearrangement uses TRBV28 and TRBJ1-2; D remains unclear. The V and J ends lost 3 bases and 0 bases respectively, with 5 bases between them. This CDR3 is 13 amino acids long. Germline CDR1 reads MDHEN; CDR2 reads SYDVKM. The CDR3 reads CASSFPTNYGYTF. DNA of the CDR3: TGTGCCAGCAGTTTCCCCACTAACTATGGCTACACCTTC.

The genes are TRBV27 and TRBJ1-2, with 10 bases matching TRBD1. J lost 7 bases, V lost 6 bases, and 5 bases had no gene match. In germline, CDR1 is MNHEY, CDR2 SMNVEV (reference sequence). CDR3 length equals 13 residues. The CDR3 sequence is CASRGQGKGGYTF. In DNA form, the CDR3 reads TGTGCCAGCAGGGGACAGGGGAAGGGTGGCTACACCTTC.

The rearrangement joins TRBV5-4 to TRBJ2-3; D may be TRBD1 (5 bases). The CDR3 runs to 14 residues. V was cut by 3 bases and J by 2 bases, with 10 bases left in between. The V gene's germline CDR1 is SGHNT and CDR2 YYREEE (reference sequence). This CDR3 reads CASSSGHVTDTQYF. The CDR3 DNA sequence: TGTGCCAGCAGCTCCGGACACGTCACAGATACGCAGTATTTT. Full variable domain (outside the CDR3, taken from reference TRBV5-4 and TRBJ2-3): ETGVTQSPTHLIKTRGQQVTLRCSSQSGHNTVSWYQQALGQGPQFIFQYYREEENGRGNFPPRFSGLQFPNYSSELNVNALELDDSALYLCASSSGHVTDTQYFGPGTRLTVL.

The J gene is TRBJ2-1, the V gene TRBV5-4; TRBD2 matches at 7 bases. The CDR3 runs to 12 residues. Looked up from germline, CDR1 is SGHNT and CDR2 is YYREEE (reference sequence). The junction had 3 bases not matched to a gene; V was cut back by 4 bases and J by 8 bases. In DNA, the CDR3 is TGTGCCAGCAGCACGGGAGGCGATGAGCAGTTCTTC. This encodes CASSTGGDEQFF.

The chain carries TRBV6-5 and TRBJ2-5, with 7 positions matching TRBD1. Germline V lookup: CDR1 MNHEY, CDR2 SVGAGI. J was trimmed by 2 bases and V by 6 bases; bases with no gene match: 6. The CDR3 is made up of 14 amino acids. DNA for the CDR3: TGTGCCAGCAGCAGACAGGGCAAACAAGAGACCCAGTACTTC. Translation gives CASSRQGKQETQYF.

The chain employs TRBV15 and TRBJ2-3; possibly TRBD1 for D (5 bases). The CDR3 runs 15 residues. CDR1 and CDR2 (germline): LNHNV, YYDKDF (reference sequence). V was shortened by 0 bases and J by 2 bases, with 9 bases between the two germline ends. CDR3 region: CATSRDGALTDTQYF. CDR3 coding DNA: TGTGCCACCAGCAGAGATGGGGCCCTCACAGATACGCAGTATTTT.

This clone was observed once. This rearrangement joins TRBV19 to TRBJ1-6; TRBD1 aligns across 8 bases. The CDR3 sequence is 14 residues long. From germline, CDR1 is LNHDA and CDR2 SQIVND (reference sequence). The V gene end was trimmed by 5 bases and the J gene end by 7 bases; junction bases not matched to a gene: 4. CDR3 in DNA: TGTGCCAGTAGTTCGGGACAGGCGAATTCACCCCTCCACTTT. Protein product: CASSSGQANSPLHF.

The chain joins TRBV5-1 to TRBJ2-1; TRBD2 agrees at 8 bases. V trimming: 2 bases; J trimming: 4 bases; junction bases outside the gene matches: 5. Germline V CDR1 and CDR2: SGHRS, YFSETQ. The CDR3 has 15 residues. The CDR3 sequence: CASSFPRGGYNEQFF. The DNA of the CDR3 is TGCGCCAGCAGCTTCCCTCGGGGGGGATACAATGAGCAGTTCTTC.

The rearrangement links TRBV6-5 to TRBJ2-2; D is ambiguous. This CDR3 comprises 12 residues. Per the germline V gene, CDR1 is MNHEY and CDR2 is SVGAGI. The V and J ends lost 4 bases and 9 bases respectively, with 9 bases between them. DNA of the CDR3: TGTGCCAGCAGTTTTCTGGACCGGGAGCTGTTTTTT. Its translation is CASSFLDRELFF.

The V and J genes are TRBV6-6 and TRBJ2-5; 13 bases align to TRBD2. The CDR3 has 16 residues. V lost 6 bases, J lost 7 bases, and 11 bases stayed unmatched. Germline-derived CDR1 and CDR2 are MNHNY and SVGAGI (reference sequence). CDR3 DNA sequence: TGTGCCAGCAGCTTGACTAGCGGGGGGACCAGGGGGACCCAGTACTTC. Protein product: CASSLTSGGTRGTQYF.

V gene TRBV4-1 combines with J gene TRBJ2-3; tentative D call: TRBD2 (5 bases). V lost 8 bases and J lost 2, with 14 bases in between. Germline CDR1 and CDR2: MGHRA and YSYEKL. CDR3 length: 14 residues. The DNA of the CDR3 is TGCGCCAGCGGCCCGGTGGGAGCCACAGATACGCAGTATTTT. Its translation is CASGPVGATDTQYF.